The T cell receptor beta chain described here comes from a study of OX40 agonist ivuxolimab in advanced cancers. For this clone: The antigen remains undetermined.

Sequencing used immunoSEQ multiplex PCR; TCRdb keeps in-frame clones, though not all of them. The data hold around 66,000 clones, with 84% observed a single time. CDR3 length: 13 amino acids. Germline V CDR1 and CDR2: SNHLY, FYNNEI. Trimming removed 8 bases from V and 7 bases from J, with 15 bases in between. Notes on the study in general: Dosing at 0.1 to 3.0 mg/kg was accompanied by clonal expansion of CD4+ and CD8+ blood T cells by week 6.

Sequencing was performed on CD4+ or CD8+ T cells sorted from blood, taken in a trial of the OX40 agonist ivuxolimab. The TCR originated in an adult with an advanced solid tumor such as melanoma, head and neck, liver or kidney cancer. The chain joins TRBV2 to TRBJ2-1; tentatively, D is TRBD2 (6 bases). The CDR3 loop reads CASQDDRGNEQFF. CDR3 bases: TGTGCCAGCCAAGATGACCGGGGGAATGAGCAGTTCTTC.